The 21 T cell receptor beta chains listed next were all sequenced from one sample in a study of OX40 agonist ivuxolimab in advanced cancers. The method was immunoSEQ multiplex PCR; TCRdb's version includes in-frame clones alone and lacks a portion of them. The sample consists of around 75,000 clones, 80% to 90% of them appearing once. This specimen was CD4+ or CD8+ T cells sorted from blood, taken in a trial of the OX40 agonist ivuxolimab. Receptors were obtained from an adult with an advanced solid tumor such as melanoma, head and neck, liver or kidney cancer.

This chain connects TRBV30 to TRBJ2-3; unclear D gene. Germline assignment: CDR1 GTSNPN and CDR2 SVGIG (reference sequence). The CDR3 has 14 amino acids. The germline V and J ends were trimmed by 0 bases and 2 bases, with 9 bases remaining between them. The CDR3 coding sequence is TGTGCCTGGAGTGTCCCGGTTAACACAGATACGCAGTATTTT. Amino acid sequence: CAWSVPVNTDTQYF.

Only one count was recorded for this clone. This chain joins TRBV19 and TRBJ1-1, with a possible D match to TRBD1 (6 bases). This CDR3 spans 14 amino acids. V was clipped by 4 bases and J by 6 bases, with 15 bases between them. Germline V gene sequence: CDR1 LNHDA, CDR2 SQIVND (reference sequence). The CDR3, as DNA: TGTGCCAGTAGTACCCCAAACAGGGATCCTGAAGCTTTCTTT. Its translation: CASSTPNRDPEAFF.

The genes are TRBV7-8 and TRBJ2-7; the D is unclear. With 1 base removed from V and 3 bases from J, the gap between germline ends came to 7 bases. Germline V CDR1 and CDR2: SGHVS, FQNEAQ. This CDR3 contains 13 residues. The CDR3 spells CASSLDTLYEQYF. For the CDR3, the DNA is TGTGCCAGCAGCTTAGACACCCTCTACGAGCAGTACTTC.

The chain recombines TRBV18 with TRBJ2-3; 7 nucleotides align to TRBD2. CDR3 length: 16 residues. Per germline, CDR1 KGHSH and CDR2 LQKENI. J gave up 0 bases and V 0 bases, and 3 bases lay outside the gene matches. Here the CDR3 reads CASSPPAGDSTDTQYF. The CDR3 nucleotides are TGTGCCAGCTCACCACCGGCGGGAGATAGCACAGATACGCAGTATTTT.

CDR3 amino acids: CASSTDRYQNYGYTF. The DNA for the CDR3 is TGTGCCAGTAGTACGGACAGGTACCAGAACTATGGCTACACCTTC. This chain links TRBV19 with TRBJ1-2; 7 bases are a match to TRBD1. The V segment lost 4 bases and the J segment 2 bases; nucleotides outside the gene matches: 7. The CDR3 extends over 15 amino acids. Germline V gene lookup returns CDR1 LNHDA and CDR2 SQIVND (reference sequence).

The chain combines TRBV7-9 with TRBJ2-5; 8 positions agree with TRBD2. The CDR3 is made up of 15 amino acids. J was trimmed by 4 bases and V by 2 bases; bases with no gene match: 6. Germline-derived CDR1 and CDR2 are SEHNR and FQNEAQ (reference sequence). The CDR3 DNA follows: TGTGCCAGCAGCTTATCAGCGGGAGTAGGAGAGACCCAGTACTTC. Residues: CASSLSAGVGETQYF.

This clone was detected only once. This chain uses TRBV11-2 with TRBJ1-1; D remains ambiguous. Deletions cut 6 bases from V and 1 base from J, with 6 bases between. CDR1 and CDR2 from the germline V gene are SGHAT and FQNNGV. This CDR3 spans 12 amino acids. In nucleotides, the CDR3 is TGTGCCAGCAGTTTCACGAACACTGAAGCTTTCTTT. The encoded protein is CASSFTNTEAFF. Supplemented by reference TRBV11-2 and TRBJ1-1, the full variable domain reads EAGVAQSPRYKIIEKRQSVAFWCNPISGHATLYWYQQILGQGPKLLIQFQNNGVVDDSQLPKDRFSAERLKGVDSTLKIQPAKLEDSAVYLCASSFTNTEAFFGQGTRLTVV.

The chain employs TRBV2 and TRBJ2-5; TRBD2 aligns across 10 bases. Germline V gene data show CDR1 as SNHLY and CDR2 as FYNNEI. The CDR3 consists of 14 residues. The ends lost 2 bases at V and 4 bases at J; junction bases unmatched: 1. The CDR3 coding sequence is TGTGCCAGCAGTGAACTAGCGGGAGTAGAGACCCAGTACTTC. Encoded protein: CASSELAGVETQYF.

V gene TRBV10-1 combines with J gene TRBJ2-1, with D perhaps matching TRBD2 (5 bases). This CDR3 has 14 amino acids. Germline V gene data show CDR1 as WNHNN and CDR2 as SYGVQD (reference sequence). Trimming took off 4 bases at V and 5 bases at J, with 12 bases between the two ends. The CDR3 nucleotides read TGCGCCAGCAGTGGGGGAGTTCAAAACAATGAGCAGTTCTTC. Translated, it gives CASSGGVQNNEQFF.

The J gene is TRBJ2-5, the V gene TRBV5-6, with 7 bases that match TRBD1. The CDR3 is made up of 13 amino acids. Trimming at V came to 3 bases and at J to 5 bases, leaving 4 bases not matched to a gene. Germline V gene sequence: CDR1 SGHDT, CDR2 YYEEEE. DNA for the CDR3: TGTGCCAGCAGCTACAGGGGTGGGGAGACCCAGTACTTC. Translation: CASSYRGGETQYF. The full variable domain, with the rest looked up from reference TRBV5-6 and TRBJ2-5, is DAGVTQSPTHLIKTRGQQVTLRCSPKSGHDTVSWYQQALGQGPQFIFQYYEEEERQRGNFPDRFSGHQFPNYSSELNVNALLLGDSALYLCASSYRGGETQYFGPGTRLLVL.

This clone occurred once. The chain combines TRBV4-2 with TRBJ2-7, with unresolved D. The CDR3 sequence is 15 residues long. Trimming removed 1 base at V and 4 bases at J, with 14 bases between. Germline loops: CDR1 LGHNA, CDR2 YNFKEQ. CDR3 region: CASSQGPTTAYEQYF. For the CDR3, the DNA is TGTGCCAGCAGCCAAGGCCCTACCACAGCTTACGAGCAGTACTTC.

This chain joins TRBV2 and TRBJ2-7; a weak D match, TRBD2 (6 bases). Between the trimmed V and J ends, which lost 10 bases and 5 bases, there was a span of 18 bases. From germline, CDR1 is SNHLY and CDR2 FYNNEI. CDR3 length equals 13 residues. CDR3 loop: CATRGTLGNEQYF. The CDR3 DNA reads TGTGCCACCCGCGGGACGCTGGGCAACGAGCAGTACTTC.

The chain joins TRBV27 to TRBJ1-2; the match to TRBD1 covers 8 bases. This CDR3 is 13 amino acids long. CDR1 MNHEY and CDR2 SMNVEV come from the germline V gene (reference sequence). V lost 3 bases and J lost 8; bases outside the gene matches: 5. The CDR3 DNA sequence: TGTGCCAGCAGTTTGCACAGGGGGGACGGCTACACCTTC. Protein sequence: CASSLHRGDGYTF.

The chain uses TRBV30 and TRBJ2-3, with D perhaps matching TRBD1 (6 bases). This CDR3 contains 16 residues. Trimming removed 5 bases at V and 2 bases at J, with 20 bases between. Germline CDR1 is GTSNPN and CDR2 is SVGIG (reference sequence). CDR3 residues: CAWSTSRGALTDTQYF. CDR3 nucleotides: TGTGCCTGGTCAACCTCCAGGGGCGCCCTCACAGATACGCAGTATTTT.

The gene calls are TRBV7-8 and TRBJ2-3; TRBD1 matches 12 bases. The CDR3 loop spans 16 amino acids. The V gene end was trimmed by 0 bases and the J gene end by 5 bases; junction bases not matched to a gene: 3. Germline values: CDR1 SGHVS, CDR2 FQNEAQ. The CDR3 DNA follows: TGTGCCAGCAGCTTAGCGGGGACAGGGGGCCAAGATACGCAGTATTTT. It is translated as CASSLAGTGGQDTQYF.

This clone was seen only once. The V and J genes are TRBV29-1 and TRBJ2-5; D possibly corresponds to TRBD1 (6 bases). Germline loops: CDR1 SQVTM, CDR2 ANQGSEA. V lost 4 bases and J 5 bases, leaving 11 bases between the germline ends. There are 12 residues in the CDR3. This CDR3 reads CSVAGAGETQYF. The CDR3, as DNA: TGCAGCGTTGCAGGGGCAGGGGAGACCCAGTACTTC.

CDR3: CASSILAGVIGELFF. DNA of the CDR3: TGTGCCAGCAGCATACTAGCGGGGGTGATCGGGGAGCTGTTTTTT. The chain couples TRBV6-1 to TRBJ2-2, with 11 bases lining up with TRBD2. CDR3 length: 15 residues. J gave up 7 bases and V 6 bases, and 7 bases lay outside the gene matches. Germline assignment: CDR1 MNHNS and CDR2 SASEGT.

This chain connects TRBV29-1 to TRBJ2-5; 11 bases fit TRBD2. Germline assignment: CDR1 SQVTM and CDR2 ANQGSEA. The CDR3 length is 13 residues. Trimming cost V 7 bases and J 6 bases; bases outside gene matches: 7. DNA for the CDR3: TGCAGCGCCCGATCTAGCGGGGGGAAGACCCAGTACTTC. Its translation is CSARSSGGKTQYF.

V is TRBV4-1 and J is TRBJ2-1; D gene unclear. The germline V gene encodes CDR1 MGHRA and CDR2 YSYEKL. V was shortened by 1 base and J by 7 bases, with 14 bases between the two germline ends. CDR3 size: 15 residues. The CDR3 DNA reads as TGCGCCAGCAGCCAAGGCCGTACCTTTCGAAATGAGCAGTTCTTC. This gives the protein CASSQGRTFRNEQFF.

The gene calls are TRBV9 and TRBJ1-1; D is ambiguous. Germline V gene lookup returns CDR1 SGDLS and CDR2 YYNGEE. Trimming removed 2 bases at V and 0 bases at J, with 5 bases between. CDR3 length: 13 residues. The CDR3 sequence is CASSVSVNTEAFF. CDR3 nucleotides: TGTGCCAGCAGCGTGTCCGTGAACACTGAAGCTTTCTTT.

This clone was detected only a few times. The gene calls are TRBV5-1 and TRBJ2-1; possibly TRBD2 for D (6 bases). Trimming stripped 0 bases from V and 9 bases from J, with 10 bases between. This CDR3 comprises 13 residues. Germline assignment: CDR1 SGHRS and CDR2 YFSETQ. CDR3 residues: CASSLVREAEQFF. CDR3 nucleotides: TGCGCCAGCAGCTTGGTTAGGGAGGCTGAGCAGTTCTTC.